The source of this T cell receptor beta chain is a study of OX40 agonist ivuxolimab in advanced cancers. Study information: Mean age around 60 years, range roughly 23 to 79; around 80% male. People who had prior anti-PD-1, anti-PD-L1 or anti-CTLA-4 therapy could take part, and 35% to 50% had some. Three dose-escalation patients had partial responses: one with hepatocellular carcinoma and two with cutaneous melanoma. Study-level points and caveats: There were, on average, more expanded clones in CD8+ T cells than in CD4+.

Germline CDR1 SNHLY, CDR2 FYNNEI. V lost 7 bases to trimming and J lost 4 bases, with 11 bases between them. The CDR3 length is 13 residues. Turning to this clone: The target antigen is unknown.

Libraries were prepared by immunoSEQ multiplex PCR; TCRdb keeps only in-frame clonotypes and omits some of them. The repertoire holds about 60,000 clones, 83% seen once, with over 2% in the top ten. V and J are TRBV2 and TRBJ1-5; possible D gene TRBD1, 5 bases. This TCR derives from an adult with an advanced solid tumor such as melanoma, head and neck, liver or kidney cancer. Sequences were derived from CD4+ or CD8+ T cells sorted from blood, sampled in a trial of the OX40 agonist ivuxolimab. The CDR3 region is CASTERGNQPQHF. CDR3 in DNA: TGTGCCAGCACGGAGAGGGGAAATCAGCCCCAGCATTTT.